These T cell receptor beta chains were read from a single sample in a study of blood T cells in healthy people across ages. A single record per CDR3 protein comes from TCRdb applying MiXCR to the 5' RACE reads. The table records about 1.6 million distinct CDR3 sequences, roughly 32% of them present only once. The source material was blood. Receptor source: a woman younger than 45 in good health. CDR3s include the opening cysteine and the closing phenylalanine or tryptophan. Fields, in order: J gene, V gene, clone size, D gene, CDR3 DNA, CDR3 protein. The D gene is left open where the match is weak. Rows may omit the clone size; those that give it use once, few, many or a size class.

TRBJ2-5 | TRBV9 | NA | TRBD2 | TGTGCCAGCAGCGTCACTAGCGCTACAGGCGGGGAGACCCAGTACTTC | CASSVTSATGGETQYF
TRBJ1-2 | TRBV7-9 | NA | TRBD1 | TGTGCCAGCAGCCCATCCGGGACAGGGAATGGCTACACCTTC | CASSPSGTGNGYTF
TRBJ2-7 | TRBV30 | NA | TRBD1 | TGTGCCCGTTCCTCCGGGACAGGATACGAGCAGTACTTC | CARSSGTGYEQYF
TRBJ1-6 | TRBV9 | NA | NA | TGTGCCAGCAGCGTAGGTGGTCAGGGCAGGAATTCACCCCTCCACTTT | CASSVGGQGRNSPLHF
TRBJ1-6 | TRBV18 | few | NA | TGTGCCAGCTCACCATTGACAGTGGATAATTCACCCCTCCACTTT | CASSPLTVDNSPLHF
TRBJ1-1 | TRBV5-1 | NA | NA | TGCGCCAGCAGCGTCATCCAGGGTAGTCGGACTGAAGCTTTCTTT | CASSVIQGSRTEAFF
TRBJ2-7 | TRBV29-1 | many | NA | TGCAGCGTTTGCGGGACAGAGGCTAACTACGAGCAGTACTTC | CSVCGTEANYEQYF
TRBJ2-3 | TRBV21-1 | few | NA | TGTGCCAGCAGCAAAGAACTCAGGGGGCAAACAGATACGCAGTATTTT | CASSKELRGQTDTQYF
TRBJ2-5 | TRBV20-1 | NA | NA | TGCAGTGCTAGCCCGGGGACCTCTGATGATGAGACCCAGTACTTC | CSASPGTSDDETQYF
TRBJ2-3 | TRBV30 | few | NA | TGTGCCTGGAGACCAAGACGCCCCCTCGGGGATAGCACAGATACGCAGTATTTT | CAWRPRRPLGDSTDTQYF
TRBJ2-7 | TRBV28 | NA | TRBD1 | TGTGCCAGCAGTTTCCTGGACAGGGTGAGCGAGCAGTACTTC | CASSFLDRVSEQYF
TRBJ2-1 | TRBV24-1 | NA | TRBD2 | TGTGCCACCAGGGCCGGGGGACTAGCGGGGGGTGAGCAGTTCTTC | CATRAGGLAGGEQFF
TRBJ2-3 | TRBV18 | few | TRBD2 | TGTGCCAGCTCACCACACGCGGGAGGGCCCGATAGCACAGATACGCAGTATTTT | CASSPHAGGPDSTDTQYF
TRBJ2-1 | TRBV4-1 | many | NA | TGCGCCAGCAGCCCGGACGCCCACTACAATGAGCAGTTCTTC | CASSPDAHYNEQFF
TRBJ2-1 | TRBV6-1 | NA | NA | TGTGCCAGCAAATTTGGACCTTACAATGAGCAGTTCTTC | CASKFGPYNEQFF
TRBJ2-3 | TRBV24-1 | NA | TRBD2 | TGTGCCACCAGTGACCATTACTCGCTAGCGGGAGGGACAGATACGCAGTATTTT | CATSDHYSLAGGTDTQYF
TRBJ2-5 | TRBV5-1 | NA | NA | TGCGCCAGCAGCCCCGGGCCGGGCACCCGAAAGACCCAGTACTTC | CASSPGPGTRKTQYF
TRBJ1-2 | TRBV3-1 | many | NA | TGTGCCAGCAGCCAAGCAAGCAGCTATGGCTACACCTTC | CASSQASSYGYTF
TRBJ1-2 | TRBV29-1 | few | NA | TGCAGCGTTGAGGACAGTGACTATGGCTACACCTTC | CSVEDSDYGYTF
TRBJ2-3 | TRBV9 | few | TRBD2 | TGTGCCAGCAGTCTAGCTGGGCGGGAGGGGACCACAGATACGCAGTATTTT | CASSLAGREGTTDTQYF
TRBJ1-2 | TRBV6-2/TRBV6-3 | NA | NA | TGTGCCAGCAGTGCCGCCGGGACCCAAAATATCGGCTACACCTTC | CASSAAGTQNIGYTF
TRBJ1-2 | TRBV10-3 | NA | NA | TGTGCCATCAGTGAGGGTCAGAGAACCTCTAACTATGGCTACACCTTC | CAISEGQRTSNYGYTF
TRBJ1-2 | TRBV7-9 | NA | NA | TGTGCCAGCAGCTTACCCGACAGCGTGAACTATGGCTACACCTTC | CASSLPDSVNYGYTF
TRBJ2-7 | TRBV28 | NA | NA | TGTGCCAGCAGTCGCCCCTCGTGGGAGTACGAGCAGTACTTC | CASSRPSWEYEQYF
TRBJ2-1 | TRBV5-1 | NA | NA | TGCGCCAGCAGCTTGGGGTGGGGCGGCTCCTACAATGAGCAGTTCTTC | CASSLGWGGSYNEQFF
TRBJ1-1 | TRBV29-1 | NA | TRBD1 | TGCAGCGCCGAGGGGCCAGGGGGGACTAACACTGAAGCTTTCTTT | CSAEGPGGTNTEAFF
TRBJ1-2 | TRBV12-3/TRBV12-4 | few | NA | TGTGCCAGCAGTTTAGCGCAGAGGTGGAGACCTTATGGCTACACCTTC | CASSLAQRWRPYGYTF
TRBJ2-1 | TRBV20-1 | NA | NA | TGCAGTGCCATTGGGGGCTACAATGAGCAGTTCTTC | CSAIGGYNEQFF
TRBJ2-3 | TRBV2 | NA | TRBD2 | TGTGCCAGCAAGGTCGCTAGCGGAGGGGTAGATACGCAGTATTTT | CASKVASGGVDTQYF
TRBJ2-7 | TRBV28 | few | TRBD1 | TGTGCCAGCAGTCACCTTTTCCGGGACAGGGTCTCCAGGGGGTACTACGAGCAGTACTTC | CASSHLFRDRVSRGYYEQYF
TRBJ2-7 | TRBV30 | NA | NA | TGTGCCTGGAGTGTTCAACAGGGGGGGGAGCAGTACTTC | CAWSVQQGGEQYF
TRBJ1-2 | TRBV9 | many | NA | TGTGCCAGCAGCGTAGAATCCGGGTCTAACTATGGCTACACCTTC | CASSVESGSNYGYTF
TRBJ2-7 | TRBV2 | NA | NA | TGTGCCAGCAGTTTAGGGTTGACTTACTCCTACGAGCAGTACTTC | CASSLGLTYSYEQYF
TRBJ1-2 | TRBV4-1 | few | NA | TGCGCCAGCAGCCAACCCGACTATGGCAACACCTTC | CASSQPDYGNTF
TRBJ1-1 | TRBV5-6 | NA | NA | TGTGCCAGCAGCTTGCTGGTAGAATCCACTGAAGCTTTCTTT | CASSLLVESTEAFF
TRBJ2-7 | TRBV15 | few | NA | TGTGCCACCAGCAGAGCTAGAGGCTACGAGCAGTACTTC | CATSRARGYEQYF
TRBJ1-5 | TRBV12-3/TRBV12-4 | NA | NA | TGTGCCAGCAGCGGGGACGCCCCTGCAGCCCAGCATTTT | CASSGDAPAAQHF
TRBJ1-2 | TRBV7-8 | NA | NA | NA | CANSLSGGWTSNYGCTF
TRBJ1-2 | TRBV7-9 | NA | NA | TGTGCCAGCAGCCCGAAGTCGAGTGCCATTCACTATGGCTACACCTTC | CASSPKSSAIHYGYTF
TRBJ1-3 | TRBV5-4 | NA | NA | TGTGCCAGCAGCGTAGACAGCCACTCTGGAAACACCATATATTTT | CASSVDSHSGNTIYF
TRBJ1-5 | TRBV28 | few | NA | TGTGCCAGCAGTTGGGCGGTTAGCAATCAGCCCCAGCATTTT | CASSWAVSNQPQHF
TRBJ2-7 | TRBV30 | NA | NA | TGTGCCTGGGCCCCGGACAGCTTCTCCTACGAGCAGTACTTC | CAWAPDSFSYEQYF
TRBJ2-1 | TRBV27 | few | TRBD2 | TGTGCCAGCAGTTTACAGGCTAGCGGGAGGGAGAATGAGCAGTTCTTC | CASSLQASGRENEQFF
TRBJ2-3 | TRBV14 | few | NA | TGTGCCAGCAGCCAAGGGGTAGCGGGCACAGATACGCAGTATTTT | CASSQGVAGTDTQYF
TRBJ2-3 | TRBV11-2 | NA | TRBD2 | TGTGCCAGCACCACCCTAGCGGGGCCCACAGATACGCAGTATTTT | CASTTLAGPTDTQYF
TRBJ1-2 | TRBV29-1 | NA | TRBD1 | TGCAGCGTTGGAATACAGGGGGCTGGGGGTGGCTACACCTTC | CSVGIQGAGGGYTF
TRBJ2-3 | TRBV20-1 | NA | TRBD2 | TGCAGTGCTAGAGATCTCCAGCGGGAGGGCCCCACAGATACGCAGTATTTT | CSARDLQREGPTDTQYF
TRBJ2-7 | TRBV20-1 | NA | NA | TGCAGTGCTAGAGATAAGCGGGAGTACTTC | CSARDKREYF
TRBJ2-1 | TRBV10-1 | few | NA | TGCGCCAGCAGTGTATCAGGGGCCTACAATGAGCAGTTCTTC | CASSVSGAYNEQFF
TRBJ2-5 | TRBV3-1 | NA | NA | TGTGCCAGCAGCCAAGACCAGCACGAGACCCAGTACTTC | CASSQDQHETQYF
TRBJ2-3 | TRBV5-1 | NA | TRBD2 | TGCGCCAGCAGCCCGGACCAGGGACTAGCGTCAGATACGCAGTATTTT | CASSPDQGLASDTQYF